The 17 T cell receptor beta chains below all came from one sample that was sequenced in a study of T cells in Graves' hyperthyroidism and ophthalmopathy. It was RNA transcripts that yielded the amplified TCR beta CDR3 regions. The HTBI primer set served for first-round RT-PCR of the TCR CDR3. TCRdb processed the multiplex PCR reads anew with MiXCR; each CDR3 protein has one entry. The top ten hold about 7% of the sample, which has around 620,000 distinct CDR3 sequences, 12% to 15% seen once. The sample consisted of blood. These receptors all come from a woman aged 18-29 years with Graves' ophthalmopathy.

This clonotype occurred many times. The J gene is TRBJ1-1, the V gene TRBV7-8; 7 bases line up with TRBD1. Per the germline V gene, CDR1 is SGHVS and CDR2 is FQNEAQ. CDR3 length equals 15 residues. Trimming at V came to 5 bases and at J to 5 bases, leaving 11 bases not matched to a gene. The CDR3 reads CASSPRQGRGTEAFF. The CDR3 region has the DNA TGTGCCAGCAGCCCAAGACAGGGACGGGGTACTGAAGCTTTCTTT.

As to this clonotype: Just one base apart from a much larger clone, this may be a read error. The chain couples TRBV28 to TRBJ2-1; 14 nucleotides agree with TRBD2. This CDR3 is built from 15 residues. Per germline, CDR1 MDHEN and CDR2 SYDVKM. V trimming: 5 bases; J trimming: 8 bases; junction bases outside the gene matches: 5. The CDR3 spells CASSGTSGRDDEQFF. CDR3 nucleotides: TGTGCCAGCAGTGGGACTAGCGGGAGAGACGATGAGCAGTTCTTC.

This clonotype was seen ten or more times. V and J are TRBV27 and TRBJ1-2, with a tentative D call TRBD1 (5 bases). The V gene lost 2 bases and the J gene lost 5 bases, with 12 bases spanning the gap. The CDR3 consists of 14 residues. The germline CDR1 and CDR2 sequences are MNHEY and SMNVEV (reference sequence). DNA of the CDR3: TGTGCCAGCAGTTTACGCCGGGACGGGTATGGCTACACCTTC. Its protein is CASSLRRDGYGYTF.

V is TRBV19 and J is TRBJ1-2, with TRBD1 as a possible D gene (5 bases). CDR3 size: 15 residues. CDR1 is LNHDA and CDR2 is SQIVND in the germline V gene (reference sequence). V lost 5 bases and J 2 bases, leaving 15 bases between the germline ends. CDR3 bases: TGTGCCAGTAGTGGGGGGAGCAGGTCGAACTATGGCTACACCTTC. It encodes CASSGGSRSNYGYTF.

This clonotype has a count of ten or more. The chain has TRBV2 and TRBJ2-7, with 8 bases aligning to TRBD2. Germline V gives CDR1 SNHLY, CDR2 FYNNEI. V dropped 0 bases and J dropped 8; count of bases not matched to a gene: 6. The CDR3 length is 14 residues. The CDR3 sequence: CASSEALGGEQQYF. The CDR3 DNA reads as TGTGCCAGCAGTGAAGCTCTCGGGGGGGAACAGCAGTACTTC.

This clonotype was counted many times. The J gene is TRBJ1-1, the V gene TRBV6-2 or TRBV6-3; the D is unclear. CDR3 length equals 14 residues. Germline loops: CDR1 MNHEY, CDR2 SVGEGT. V was pared by 7 bases and J by 1 base, with 13 bases between. CDR3 region: CASTNRGGNTEAFF. The CDR3 DNA follows: TGTGCCAGCACCAACCGAGGCGGGAACACTGAAGCTTTCTTT.

This clonotype appeared a few times. The rearrangement joins TRBV9 to TRBJ2-1; D is undetermined. The CDR3 covers 15 residues. Germline V CDR1 and CDR2: SGDLS, YYNGEE. The V end was cut by 0 bases, the J end by 2 bases, with 9 bases between. The CDR3, as DNA: TGTGCCAGCAGCGTAGGTCGGCGGCCCTACAATGAGCAGTTCTTC. Encoded protein: CASSVGRRPYNEQFF. The full variable domain, in which reference TRBV9 and TRBJ2-1 provide the parts outside the CDR3, is DSGVTQTPKHLITATGQRVTLRCSPRSGDLSVYWYQQSLDQGLQFLIQYYNGEERAKGNILERFSAQQFPDLHSELNLSSLELGDSALYFCASSVGRRPYNEQFFGPGTRLTVL.

The V call is TRBV2, the J call TRBJ1-2; 7 bases are shared with TRBD1. Germline CDR1 reads SNHLY; CDR2 reads FYNNEI. The CDR3 is 15 residues long. J was trimmed by 5 bases and V by 3 bases; bases with no gene match: 9. DNA of the CDR3: TGTGCCAGCAGTGAGGGTCTGAACAGGGGTTATGGCTACACCTTC. It is translated as CASSEGLNRGYGYTF.

This clonotype was observed many times. The gene calls are TRBV6-1 and TRBJ1-2; 8 nucleotides match TRBD1. The CDR3 is made up of 15 amino acids. The germline V gene has CDR1 MNHNS and CDR2 SASEGT. The ends lost 5 bases at V and 1 base at J; junction bases unmatched: 6. DNA of the CDR3: TGTGCCAGCAGTTCCCCAGGGGGCAATAACTATGGCTACACCTTC. It translates to CASSSPGGNNYGYTF.

This clonotype was seen at least ten times. The genes are TRBV12-5 and TRBJ1-2; D remains ambiguous. This CDR3 is built from 15 residues. The ends were cut back, 3 bases at V and 5 bases at J, with 16 bases in the middle. CDR1 and CDR2 from the germline V gene are LGHNT and FRNRAP. CDR3 in DNA: TGTGCTAGTGGTTTAGGATTGACCCCTCGGTATGGCTACACCTTC. This codes for CASGLGLTPRYGYTF.

Ten or more counts support this clonotype. This sequence joins TRBV6-1 and TRBJ2-7; D is uncertain. The CDR3 consists of 15 residues. Germline CDR1 reads MNHNS; CDR2 reads SASEGT. V was clipped by 6 bases and J by 0 bases, with 15 bases between them. The CDR3 bases are TGTGCCAGCAGCCCGACGTACCGTAGCTCCTACGAGCAGTACTTC. The encoded protein is CASSPTYRSSYEQYF.

This clonotype has a handful of counts. The V and J genes are TRBV9 and TRBJ2-6, with a possible D match to TRBD1 (6 bases). With 6 bases removed from V and 0 bases from J, the gap between germline ends came to 10 bases. This CDR3 comprises 15 residues. CDR1 SGDLS and CDR2 YYNGEE come from the germline V gene. DNA of the CDR3: TGTGCCAGCAACCGAGGGGGCTCTGGGGCCAACGTCCTGACTTTC. Protein: CASNRGGSGANVLTF.

This clonotype was recorded at least ten times. V and J are TRBV2 and TRBJ1-2, with 11 bases matching TRBD1. The CDR3 runs 14 residues. V dropped 10 bases and J dropped 8; count of bases not matched to a gene: 12. CDR1 and CDR2 (germline): SNHLY, FYNNEI. The CDR3 loop is CAITSGQGAGGYTF. The CDR3 region has the DNA TGTGCCATCACGTCTGGACAGGGGGCGGGAGGCTACACCTTC.

Remarks on this clonotype: Mismatch with germline at one junction end may stem from a read error. CDR3 in amino acids: CASSQGALAGYNEQLF. The CDR3 region has the DNA TGTGCCAGCAGCCAAGGGGCACTAGCGGGCTACAATGAGCAGCTCTTC. This chain joins TRBV3-1 and TRBJ2-1; 9 nucleotides line up with TRBD2. The germline V gene encodes CDR1 LGHDT and CDR2 YNNKEL (reference sequence). The CDR3 sequence is 16 residues long.

J is TRBJ1-1 and V is TRBV6-1; D is perhaps TRBD1 (6 bases). The CDR3 sequence is 14 residues long. The germline CDR1 and CDR2 sequences are MNHNS and SASEGT. Trimming stripped 4 bases from V and 2 bases from J, with 11 bases between. For the CDR3, the DNA is TGTGCCAGCAGTGTGATACAGGGAAACACTGAAGCTTTCTTT. Residues: CASSVIQGNTEAFF.

Only a few counts were recorded for this clonotype. The chain has TRBV20-1 and TRBJ1-5; D is ambiguous. Looked up from germline, CDR1 is DFQATT and CDR2 is SNEGSKA (reference sequence). Trimming took off 2 bases at V and 0 bases at J, with 23 bases between the two ends. The CDR3 extends over 19 amino acids. The CDR3 DNA reads as TGCAGTGCTAGAATTGATATTCAAAGCCCTCAATATAGCAATCAGCCCCAGCATTTT. Translation: CSARIDIQSPQYSNQPQHF.

This clonotype was recorded at least ten times. This chain links TRBV27 with TRBJ2-2; TRBD2 might be the D (5 bases). Trimming took off 7 bases at V and 6 bases at J, with 18 bases between the two ends. The germline V gene has CDR1 MNHEY and CDR2 SMNVEV (reference sequence). CDR3 length equals 15 residues. The CDR3 loop reads CASTPGNRRAGELFF. The CDR3 coding sequence is TGTGCCAGCACCCCCGGGAACCGTAGGGCCGGGGAGCTGTTTTTT.